The T cell receptor beta chain described here comes from a study of lymphopenia after photon versus proton radiotherapy. Findings of the study overall: Larger post-nadir TCR diversity loss correlated inversely with survival in deceased patients. After lymphocyte nadir, photon-treated repertoires showed oligoclonal expansion, especially CD8+ Temra. Proton therapy kept repertoires fairly stable, unlike photons, which gained effector/memory cells.

V gave up 5 bases and J gave up 0 bases, with 14 bases separating them. The length of the CDR3 is 15 residues. Germline V gene data show CDR1 as SGHAT and CDR2 as FQDESV (reference sequence). Repertoires were generated with immunoSEQ multiplex PCR, while TCRdb's copy carries only in-frame clones and drops some. The sample has about 53,000 clones, around four fifths seen once; the top ten hold roughly 27%. As regards this clone: Its target is not known.

The V and J genes are TRBV11-1 and TRBJ2-7, with D maybe TRBD2 (7 bases). Material: peripheral blood, obtained from a patient treated with photon-based radiotherapy. This clonotype was sampled from a man aged 50 or older with gastric cancer. CDR3 nucleotide sequence: TGTGCCAGCAGCCGGGGGGCAGGCAGCTCCTACGAGCAGTACTTC. Translating it yields CASSRGAGSSYEQYF. Together with reference TRBV11-1 and TRBJ2-7, the CDR3 gives the full variable domain: EAEVAQSPRYKITEKSQAVAFWCDPISGHATLYWYRQILGQGPELLVQFQDESVVDDSQLPKDRFSAERLKGVDSTLKIQPAELGDSAMYLCASSRGAGSSYEQYFGPGTRLTVT.